The 21 T cell receptor beta chains given below trace back to one sample, sequenced in a study of cytomegalovirus exposure and HLA in healthy donors. Vbeta (60) and Jbeta (13) primers were used in the PCR. Data came from immunoSEQ multiplex PCR; TCRdb stores just in-frame clones and leaves some out. The top ten clones hold around 3.1% of a sample with about 150,000 clones, 78% of them seen once. Sequences were obtained from PBMCs. These receptors all come from a woman aged 40 to 49 in good health and CMV-seronegative.

V and J are TRBV7-3 and TRBJ2-2, with D maybe TRBD1 (6 bases). V gave up 5 bases and J gave up 6 bases, with 13 bases separating them. CDR1 is SGHTA and CDR2 is FQGTGA in the germline V gene. The length of the CDR3 is 14 residues. The CDR3 DNA sequence: TGTGCCAGCAGCCTACAGGGTTCGGCCGGGGAGCTGTTTTTT. Translation gives CASSLQGSAGELFF.

This rearrangement joins TRBV6-4 to TRBJ2-3; perhaps TRBD2 as D (5 bases). V lost 3 bases and J lost 4, with 14 bases in between. The length of the CDR3 is 15 residues. The V gene's germline CDR1 is MRHNA and CDR2 SNTAGT. The CDR3 sequence is CASSEGSGSADTQYF. The DNA of the CDR3 is TGTGCCAGCAGTGAGGGGTCGGGGAGCGCAGATACGCAGTATTTT.

The chain uses TRBV28 and TRBJ2-7, with 8 bases lining up with TRBD2. There are 14 residues in the CDR3. CDR1 and CDR2 from the germline V gene are MDHEN and SYDVKM. Trimming removed 7 bases from V and 4 bases from J; junction bases left unmatched: 9. CDR3 sequence (DNA): TGTGCCAGCAAAACCGGGGGGGCGGTTTACGAGCAGTACTTC. Residues: CASKTGGAVYEQYF.

This rearrangement joins TRBV4-1 to TRBJ1-2; D is unclear. Per germline, CDR1 MGHRA and CDR2 YSYEKL. The CDR3 is 14 amino acids. The V and J ends lost 1 base and 4 bases respectively, with 10 bases between them. CDR3 nucleotides: TGCGCCAGCAGCCAAGTCCCGGCAGGCTATGGCTACACCTTC. Its translation: CASSQVPAGYGYTF.

The chain is built from TRBV6-5 and TRBJ2-5; 7 nucleotides line up with TRBD1. The J call is doubtful: the DNA matches TRBJ2-7 better. The germline V gene has CDR1 MNHEY and CDR2 SVGAGI. The CDR3 totals 14 residues. The CDR3 is CASSYSRTGYEQYF. CDR3 sequence (DNA): TGTGCCAGCAGTTACTCTCGGACAGGCTACGAGCAGTACTTC.

V is TRBV9 and J is TRBJ2-5; 7 bases align to TRBD2. The germline gives CDR1 SGDLS, CDR2 YYNGEE. The CDR3 has 14 residues. V lost 0 bases and J lost 5; bases outside the gene matches: 4. CDR3 in DNA: TGTGCCAGCAGCGTAGGAGCGGGGCGGGAGACCCAGTACTTC. It translates to CASSVGAGRETQYF.

This clone was detected only once. The chain uses TRBV28 and TRBJ1-5; TRBD1 might be the D (5 bases). The CDR3 totals 14 residues. In germline, CDR1 is MDHEN, CDR2 SYDVKM. V dropped 3 bases and J dropped 4 bases, with 10 bases sitting between them. CDR3 sequence reads: CASSFQGLNQPQHF. Written as DNA, the CDR3 is TGTGCCAGCAGTTTTCAGGGCCTGAATCAGCCCCAGCATTTT. Filled out from reference TRBV28 and TRBJ1-5, the complete variable domain reads DVKVTQSSRYLVKRTGEKVFLECVQDMDHENMFWYRQDPGLGLRLIYFSYDVKMKEKGDIPEGYSVSREKKERFSLILESASTNQTSMYLCASSFQGLNQPQHFGDGTRLSIL.

The chain couples TRBV2 to TRBJ2-3; D perhaps matches TRBD2 (6 bases). CDR1 and CDR2 from the germline V gene are SNHLY and FYNNEI. Trimming stripped 7 bases from V and 2 bases from J, with 13 bases between. The CDR3 covers 14 residues. The DNA of the CDR3 is TGTGCCAGCAATGGCGGGGTCGCCACAGATACGCAGTATTTT. Its translation is CASNGGVATDTQYF.

V and J are TRBV5-1 and TRBJ1-5; perhaps TRBD1 as D (6 bases). Germline V lookup: CDR1 SGHRS, CDR2 YFSETQ. CDR3 length: 14 amino acids. Trimming removed 0 bases at V and 3 bases at J, with 7 bases between. The DNA of the CDR3 is TGCGCCAGCAGCTTGGGGGGGCTCAATCAGCCCCAGCATTTT. Its translation is CASSLGGLNQPQHF.

V usage is TRBV5-5 and J usage is TRBJ2-5; D is perhaps TRBD1 (7 bases). V lost 4 bases to trimming and J lost 7 bases, with 26 bases between them. Germline CDR1 SGHKS, CDR2 YYEKEE (reference sequence). The CDR3 loop spans 17 amino acids. The CDR3 loop reads CASSDSRGRTGSLTQYF. In DNA, the CDR3 is TGTGCCAGCAGCGACTCCCGGGGGCGGACAGGCAGCCTGACCCAGTACTTC.

V gene TRBV6-5 combines with J gene TRBJ1-1; D remains unclear. Trimming stripped 5 bases from V and 0 bases from J, with 7 bases between. Germline V lookup: CDR1 MNHEY, CDR2 SVGAGI. CDR3 length equals 13 residues. CDR3 loop: CASSGPVNTEAFF. The CDR3 DNA reads TGTGCCAGCAGTGGTCCAGTGAACACTGAAGCTTTCTTT.

J is TRBJ2-6 and V is TRBV6-6; D gene uncertain. Trimming removed 10 bases from V and 2 bases from J, with 6 bases in between. This CDR3 comprises 12 residues. Germline-derived CDR1 and CDR2 are MNHNY and SVGAGI (reference sequence). The CDR3 region is CAIQAGANVLTF. DNA of the CDR3: TGTGCCATCCAGGCTGGGGCCAACGTCCTGACTTTC.

The J gene is TRBJ2-3, the V gene TRBV29-1; a weak D match, TRBD2 (6 bases). V dropped 4 bases and J dropped 3 bases, with 14 bases sitting between them. This CDR3 region has 14 residues. Germline CDR1 and CDR2: SQVTM and ANQGSEA. The CDR3: CSVAGVWVTDTQYF. The CDR3 nucleotides read TGCAGCGTTGCGGGGGTATGGGTAACAGATACGCAGTATTTT.

CDR3 DNA sequence: TGTGCCAGCAGCGGGACTCGAGGCCCAGATACGCAGTATTTT. Translated, it gives CASSGTRGPDTQYF. This chain connects TRBV9 to TRBJ2-3, with D possibly being TRBD2 (5 bases). The ends were cut back, 3 bases at V and 4 bases at J, with 12 bases in the middle. The CDR3 is 14 amino acids. Germline-derived CDR1 and CDR2 are SGDLS and YYNGEE.

The CDR3 region has the DNA TGTGCCAGCCCTAGCGCGGGGGGGGACCAAGAGACCCAGTACTTC. Translating it yields CASPSAGGDQETQYF. The chain is built from TRBV9 and TRBJ2-5; 9 positions match TRBD2. The CDR3 is made up of 15 amino acids. V lost 7 bases and J lost 0; bases outside the gene matches: 7. Germline lookup yields CDR1 SGDLS and CDR2 YYNGEE.

The V call is TRBV2, the J call TRBJ1-5; a possible D gene is TRBD1 (5 bases). The CDR3 extends over 16 amino acids. V was trimmed by 2 bases and J by 1 base, leaving 12 bases between them. The germline CDR1 and CDR2 sequences are SNHLY and FYNNEI. As DNA, the CDR3 is TGTGCCAGCAGTGAACGGGGAGGGGAAAGCAATCAGCCCCAGCATTTT. This sequence encodes CASSERGGESNQPQHF.

The V gene is TRBV27, the J gene TRBJ2-2; 8 bases map to TRBD2. Trimming cost V 6 bases and J 6 bases; bases outside gene matches: 6. From germline, CDR1 is MNHEY and CDR2 SMNVEV (reference sequence). This CDR3 has 14 amino acids. CDR3 region: CASRSGGAAGELFF. CDR3 DNA sequence: TGTGCCAGCAGATCCGGGGGGGCAGCCGGGGAGCTGTTTTTT.

J is TRBJ1-2 and V is TRBV15; TRBD1 aligns across 9 bases. Unmatched junction bases numbered 10, after V lost 4 bases and J lost 7 bases. The CDR3 is made up of 15 amino acids. The germline CDR1 and CDR2 sequences are LNHNV and YYDKDF (reference sequence). CDR3 DNA sequence: TGTGCCACCAGCATCCTACAGGGGGCAGGGACTGGCTACACCTTC. Residues: CATSILQGAGTGYTF.

The chain is built from TRBV10-3 and TRBJ1-4, with TRBD1 matching over 8 bases. CDR1 ENHRY and CDR2 SYGVKD come from the germline V gene. The CDR3 covers 19 residues. The trim removed 5 bases at V and 0 bases at J, leaving 14 bases unmatched. CDR3 coding DNA: TGTGCCATCAGTCTCGGACAGGGCGGTAATCCGGCAACTAATGAAAAACTGTTTTTT. The encoded protein is CAISLGQGGNPATNEKLFF.

The J gene is TRBJ1-1, the V gene TRBV4-1; 11 bases agree with TRBD1. Germline lookup yields CDR1 MGHRA and CDR2 YSYEKL. J gave up 3 bases and V 4 bases, and 7 bases lay outside the gene matches. The CDR3 has 16 residues. This CDR3 reads CASSLGQGALDTEAFF. CDR3 sequence (DNA): TGCGCCAGCAGCCTAGGACAGGGGGCGCTGGACACTGAAGCTTTCTTT.

This chain joins TRBV5-5 and TRBJ1-1; the D gene is possibly TRBD1 (6 bases). Looked up from germline, CDR1 is SGHKS and CDR2 is YYEKEE (reference sequence). This CDR3 has 14 residues. Between the trimmed V and J ends, which lost 0 bases and 1 base, there was a span of 7 bases. CDR3 region: CASSLGTANTEAFF. CDR3 bases: TGTGCCAGCAGCTTGGGGACAGCGAACACTGAAGCTTTCTTT. The full variable domain, rest sourced from reference TRBV5-5 and TRBJ1-1, is DAGVTQSPTHLIKTRGQQVTLRCSPISGHKSVSWYQQVLGQGPQFIFQYYEKEERGRGNFPDRFSARQFPNYSSELNVNALLLGDSALYLCASSLGTANTEAFFGQGTRLTVV.